The T cell receptor beta chain under discussion was sequenced for a study of shared clonotypes between healthy human individuals. The trim removed 0 bases at V and 4 bases at J, leaving 11 bases unmatched. The germline gives CDR1 LGHNA, CDR2 YSLEER. The CDR3 is 17 amino acids. Running of the assay took place at deep level. Clones were read by immunoSEQ multiplex PCR, and TCRdb kept only the in-frame ones, dropping some. Among 2 million to 3 million clones listed, over 85% were seen once. The clonotype originates from a man in his late teens or twenties in good health. V gene TRBV4-3 combines with J gene TRBJ2-7; 8 nucleotides align to TRBD1. The sequenced material came from naive CD4+ T cells sorted from blood. Sample subset: CD45RA+ positively selected. Here the CDR3 DNA reads TGCGCCAGCAGCCAAGATTCCACCCGGACAGGGAAATACGAGCAGTACTTC. It translates to CASSQDSTRTGKYEQYF.